These 4 T cell receptor beta chains originate from one sample sequenced in a study of PD-1 blockade in mismatch repair-deficient tumors. Measured with immunoSEQ multiplex PCR; TCRdb has only the in-frame clones, and not every one. The repertoire holds tens of thousands of clones, over 75% seen once, with about 2.4% in the top ten. The sample here was peripheral blood, taken 12 weeks after starting pembrolizumab. All receptors derive from an adult with mismatch repair-deficient cancer.

Only a few counts were recorded for this clone. The same CDR3 is also encoded by other DNA sequences in this sample. The CDR3 DNA reads as TGTGCCAGCAGTTACTCGGCGGGTAGCACAGATACGCAGTATTTT. Translation: CASSYSAGSTDTQYF. This chain uses TRBV6-6 with TRBJ2-3; a possible D gene is TRBD2 (5 bases). This CDR3 is 15 amino acids long. Germline V CDR1 and CDR2: MNHNY, SVGAGI (reference sequence). V lost 0 bases and J lost 0, with 7 bases in between.

V gene TRBV2 combines with J gene TRBJ1-2; D is perhaps TRBD1 (5 bases). This CDR3 spans 13 amino acids. Germline CDR1 reads SNHLY; CDR2 reads FYNNEI. Trimming pared 8 bases from V and 1 base from J, leaving 11 bases between. CDR3 in amino acids: CASGDLSNYGYTF. The CDR3 coding sequence is TGTGCCAGCGGGGACTTAAGTAACTATGGCTACACCTTC.

The chain links TRBV19 to TRBJ1-5; D is ambiguous. This CDR3 region has 18 residues. V lost 6 bases and J lost 1, with 22 bases in between. Germline values: CDR1 LNHDA, CDR2 SQIVND (reference sequence). This CDR3 reads CASRTGRGRVKSNQPQHF. DNA of the CDR3: TGTGCCAGTAGAACCGGGCGGGGAAGGGTGAAAAGCAATCAGCCCCAGCATTTT.

The V gene is TRBV10-2, the J gene TRBJ2-5; 7 nucleotides align to TRBD1. The germline V gene has CDR1 WSHSY and CDR2 SAAADI. The V and J ends lost 6 bases and 9 bases, in that order; junction bases with no gene match: 10. This CDR3 has 13 amino acids. In DNA form, the CDR3 reads TGCGCCAGCAGAGAGACAGGGAAGGTGGCCCAGTACTTC. Its protein is CASRETGKVAQYF.